This T cell receptor (beta chain) was retrieved from a study of blood T cell repertoires in COVID-19. Whole-study context: Spain, Italy and the United States supplied samples that represented acute and convalescent COVID-19. Nucleic acid was either cDNA or gDNA, and it came from T cells, B-cell-depleted T cells, or PBMCs.

The CDR3 contains 16 residues. Germline V gene lookup returns CDR1 MNHNY and CDR2 SVGAGI (reference sequence). The ends were cut back, 0 bases at V and 0 bases at J, with 9 bases in the middle. As handled by the study authors: Amplified reference gene primers provided the basis for estimating nucleated cell counts. This table comes from immunoSEQ multiplex PCR, and its TCRdb copy is limited to in-frame clones, with some not included. V and J calls and clone size come straight from that table; D and trimming were deduced from the DNA. The table includes more than 50,000 clones, around 80% detected once.

Sequencing was done on a sample of peripheral blood. This receptor was obtained from a human donor in a cohort sampled during active COVID-19. The gene calls are TRBV6-6 and TRBJ1-5; the D is unclear. CDR3 in DNA: TGTGCCAGCAGTTACTCTTCGGGGAATAGCAATCAGCCCCAGCATTTT. Translation: CASSYSSGNSNQPQHF.